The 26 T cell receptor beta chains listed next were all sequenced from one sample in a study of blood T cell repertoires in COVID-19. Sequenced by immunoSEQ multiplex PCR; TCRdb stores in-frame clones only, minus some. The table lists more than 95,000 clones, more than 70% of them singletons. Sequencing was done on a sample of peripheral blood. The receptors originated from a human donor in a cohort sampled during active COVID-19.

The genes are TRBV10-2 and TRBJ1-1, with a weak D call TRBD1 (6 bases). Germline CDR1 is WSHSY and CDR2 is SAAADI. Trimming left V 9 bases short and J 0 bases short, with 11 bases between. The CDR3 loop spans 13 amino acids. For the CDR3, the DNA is TGCGCCAGTAGGGACACGGTGAACACTGAAGCTTTCTTT. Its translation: CASRDTVNTEAFF.

The CDR3 reads CASSGAGGLDTQYF. CDR3 nucleotide sequence: TGTGCCAGCAGTGGAGCGGGAGGGTTAGATACGCAGTATTTT. The chain uses TRBV2 and TRBJ2-3; 10 positions match TRBD2. CDR1 and CDR2 from the germline V gene are SNHLY and FYNNEI. J was trimmed by 5 bases and V by 4 bases; bases with no gene match: 3. CDR3 size: 14 residues.

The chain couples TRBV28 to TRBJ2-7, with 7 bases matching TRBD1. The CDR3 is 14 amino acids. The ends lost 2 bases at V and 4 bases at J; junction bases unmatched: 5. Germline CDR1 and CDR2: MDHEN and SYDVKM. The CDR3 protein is CASSLAGGGYEQYF. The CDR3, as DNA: TGTGCCAGCAGTTTAGCAGGGGGTGGTTACGAGCAGTACTTC. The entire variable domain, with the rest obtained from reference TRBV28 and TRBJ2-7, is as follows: DVKVTQSSRYLVKRTGEKVFLECVQDMDHENMFWYRQDPGLGLRLIYFSYDVKMKEKGDIPEGYSVSREKKERFSLILESASTNQTSMYLCASSLAGGGYEQYFGPGTRLTVT.

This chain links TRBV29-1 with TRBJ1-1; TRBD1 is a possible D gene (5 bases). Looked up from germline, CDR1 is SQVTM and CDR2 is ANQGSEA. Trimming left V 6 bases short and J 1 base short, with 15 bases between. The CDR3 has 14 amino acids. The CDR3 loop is CSVAPGVPNTEAFF. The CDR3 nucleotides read TGCAGCGTAGCCCCGGGGGTTCCGAACACTGAAGCTTTCTTT.

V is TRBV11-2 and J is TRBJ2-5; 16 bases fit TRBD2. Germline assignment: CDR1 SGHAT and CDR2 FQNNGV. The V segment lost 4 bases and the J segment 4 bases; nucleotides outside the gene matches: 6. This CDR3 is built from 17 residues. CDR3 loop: CASSSYGTSGRGETQYF. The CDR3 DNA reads TGTGCCAGCAGCTCATACGGGACTAGCGGGAGGGGAGAGACCCAGTACTTC.

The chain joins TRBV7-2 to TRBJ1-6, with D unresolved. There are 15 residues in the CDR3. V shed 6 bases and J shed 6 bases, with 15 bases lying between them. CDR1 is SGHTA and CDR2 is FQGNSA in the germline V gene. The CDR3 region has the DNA TGTGCCAGCAGTTTAAATGGGCCCGGTAATTCACCCCTCCACTTT. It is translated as CASSLNGPGNSPLHF.

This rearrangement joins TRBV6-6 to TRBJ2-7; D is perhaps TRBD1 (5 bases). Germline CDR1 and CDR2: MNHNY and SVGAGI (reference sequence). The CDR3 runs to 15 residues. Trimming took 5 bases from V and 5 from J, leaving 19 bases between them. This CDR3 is CASSVEPQGWDEQYF. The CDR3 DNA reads TGTGCCAGCAGTGTGGAGCCGCAGGGTTGGGACGAGCAGTACTTC.

CDR3 sequence: CASSLGQGDIQYF. Here the CDR3 DNA reads TGTGCCAGCAGCCTAGGACAGGGGGACATTCAGTACTTC. The chain is built from TRBV11-3 and TRBJ2-4; TRBD1 matches at 10 bases. The trim removed 5 bases at V and 8 bases at J, leaving 3 bases unmatched. CDR3 length: 13 amino acids. Germline CDR1 SGHNT, CDR2 YENEEA.

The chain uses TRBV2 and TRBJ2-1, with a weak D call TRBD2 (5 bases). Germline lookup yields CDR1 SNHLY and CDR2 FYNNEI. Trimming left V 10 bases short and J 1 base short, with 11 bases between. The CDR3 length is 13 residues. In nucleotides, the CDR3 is TGTGCCACCGGGGTAGAGTCCTACAATGAGCAGTTCTTC. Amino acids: CATGVESYNEQFF.

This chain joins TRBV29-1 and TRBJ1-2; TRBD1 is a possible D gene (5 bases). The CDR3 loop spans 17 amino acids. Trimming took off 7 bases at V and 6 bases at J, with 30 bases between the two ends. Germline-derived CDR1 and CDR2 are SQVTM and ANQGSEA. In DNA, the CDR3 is TGCAGCGCGTTGTTGGGCAGGGTGACGGATTGGGAAAATGGCTACACCTTC. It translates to CSALLGRVTDWENGYTF.

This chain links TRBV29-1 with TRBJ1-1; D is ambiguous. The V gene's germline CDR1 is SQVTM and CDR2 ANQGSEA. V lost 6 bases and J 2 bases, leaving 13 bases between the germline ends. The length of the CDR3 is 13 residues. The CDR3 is CSVGRRLNTEAFF. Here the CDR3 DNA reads TGCAGCGTGGGTCGCAGGCTAAACACTGAAGCTTTCTTT.

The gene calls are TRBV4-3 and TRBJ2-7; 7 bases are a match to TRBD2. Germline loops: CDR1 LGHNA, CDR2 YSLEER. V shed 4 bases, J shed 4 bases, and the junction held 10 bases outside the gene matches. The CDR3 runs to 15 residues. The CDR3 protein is CASSLGAAGAYEQYF. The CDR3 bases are TGCGCCAGCAGCCTAGGGGCGGCGGGAGCGTACGAGCAGTACTTC.

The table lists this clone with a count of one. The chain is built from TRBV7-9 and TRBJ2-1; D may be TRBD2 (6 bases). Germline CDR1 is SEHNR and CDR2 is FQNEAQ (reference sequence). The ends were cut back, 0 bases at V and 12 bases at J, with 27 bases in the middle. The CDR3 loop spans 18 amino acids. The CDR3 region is CASSLARLLATPLPAQFF. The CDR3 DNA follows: TGTGCCAGCAGCTTAGCCCGCCTGCTAGCGACCCCCCTCCCTGCGCAGTTCTTC.

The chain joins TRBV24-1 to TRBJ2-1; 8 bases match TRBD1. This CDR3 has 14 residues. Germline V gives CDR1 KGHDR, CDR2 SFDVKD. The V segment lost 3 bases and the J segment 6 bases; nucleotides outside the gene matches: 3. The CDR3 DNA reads TGTGCCACCAGTGATCCCGGGACAGGCAATGAGCAGTTCTTC. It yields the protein CATSDPGTGNEQFF.

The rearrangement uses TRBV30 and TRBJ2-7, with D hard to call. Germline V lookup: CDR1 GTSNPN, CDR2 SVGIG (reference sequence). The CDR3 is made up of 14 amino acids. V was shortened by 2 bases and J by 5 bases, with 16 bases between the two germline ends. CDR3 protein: CAWSRGITTDEQYF. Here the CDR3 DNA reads TGTGCCTGGAGTCGTGGTATCACTACCGACGAGCAGTACTTC.

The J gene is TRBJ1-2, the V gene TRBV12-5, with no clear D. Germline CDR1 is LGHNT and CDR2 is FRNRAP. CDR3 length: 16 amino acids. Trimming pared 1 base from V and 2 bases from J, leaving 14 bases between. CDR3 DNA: TGTGCTAGTGGTTTGGCCCAGGACGGAGGCAACTATGGCTACACCTTC. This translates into CASGLAQDGGNYGYTF.

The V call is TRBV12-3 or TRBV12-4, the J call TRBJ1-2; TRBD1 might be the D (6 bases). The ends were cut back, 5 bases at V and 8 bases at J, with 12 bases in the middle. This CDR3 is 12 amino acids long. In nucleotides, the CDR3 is TGTGCCAGCAGTGAACAGGGTTTAGGCTACACCTTC. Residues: CASSEQGLGYTF.

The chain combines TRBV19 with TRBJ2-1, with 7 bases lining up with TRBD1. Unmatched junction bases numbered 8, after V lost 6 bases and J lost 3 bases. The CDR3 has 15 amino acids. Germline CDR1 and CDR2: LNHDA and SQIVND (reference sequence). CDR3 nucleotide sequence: TGTGCCAGTAGCTTAAATCGACAGGGCTACAATGAGCAGTTCTTC. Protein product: CASSLNRQGYNEQFF.

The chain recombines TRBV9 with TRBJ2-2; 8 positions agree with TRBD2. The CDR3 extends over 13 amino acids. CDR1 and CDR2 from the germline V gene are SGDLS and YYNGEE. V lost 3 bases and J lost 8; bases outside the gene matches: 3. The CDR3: CASSGSGKGELFF. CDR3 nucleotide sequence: TGTGCCAGCAGCGGTAGCGGGAAAGGGGAGCTGTTTTTT.

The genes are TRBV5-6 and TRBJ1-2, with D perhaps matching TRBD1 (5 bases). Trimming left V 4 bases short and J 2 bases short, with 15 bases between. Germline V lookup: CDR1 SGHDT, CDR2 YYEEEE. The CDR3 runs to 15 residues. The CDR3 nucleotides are TGTGCCAGCAGCCCACCCCGGGGGTTAAACTATGGCTACACCTTC. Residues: CASSPPRGLNYGYTF.

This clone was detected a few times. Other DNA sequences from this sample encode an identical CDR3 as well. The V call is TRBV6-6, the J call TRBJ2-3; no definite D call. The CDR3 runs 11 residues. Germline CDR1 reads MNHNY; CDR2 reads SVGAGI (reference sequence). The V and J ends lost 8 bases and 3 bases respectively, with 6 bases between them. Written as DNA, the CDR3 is TGTGCCAGCCTGCGGACAGATACGCAGTATTTT. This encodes CASLRTDTQYF.

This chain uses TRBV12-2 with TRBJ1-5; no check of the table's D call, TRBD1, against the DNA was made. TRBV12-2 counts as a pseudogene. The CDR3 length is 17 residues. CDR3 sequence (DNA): TGTGCAAGTCGCCCCCGGACAGGGGTTCGATGCAATCAGCCCCAGCATTTT. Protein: CASRPRTGVRCNQPQHF.

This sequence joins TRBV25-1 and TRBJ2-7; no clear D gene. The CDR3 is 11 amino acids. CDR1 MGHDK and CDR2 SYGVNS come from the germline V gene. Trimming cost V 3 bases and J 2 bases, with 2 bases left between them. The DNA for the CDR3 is TGTGCCAGCAGTGACACCTACGAGCAGTACTTC. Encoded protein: CASSDTYEQYF.

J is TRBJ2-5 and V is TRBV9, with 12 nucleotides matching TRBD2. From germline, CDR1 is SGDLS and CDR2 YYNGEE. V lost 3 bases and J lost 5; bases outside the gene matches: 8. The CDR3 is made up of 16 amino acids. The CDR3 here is CASSAPGLAGGETQYF. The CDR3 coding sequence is TGTGCCAGCAGCGCTCCGGGACTAGCGGGCGGGGAGACCCAGTACTTC.

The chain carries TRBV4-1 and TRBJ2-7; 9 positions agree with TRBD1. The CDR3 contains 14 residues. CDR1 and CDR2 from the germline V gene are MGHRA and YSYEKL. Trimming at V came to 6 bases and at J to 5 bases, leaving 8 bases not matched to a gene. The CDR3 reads CASRNRQGGDEQYF. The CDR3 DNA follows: TGCGCCAGCAGAAACCGACAGGGGGGGGACGAGCAGTACTTC.

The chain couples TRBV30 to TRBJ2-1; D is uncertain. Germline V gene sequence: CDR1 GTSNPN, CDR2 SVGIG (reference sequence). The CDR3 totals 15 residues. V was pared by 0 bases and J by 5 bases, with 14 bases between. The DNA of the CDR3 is TGTGCCTGGAGTGTACGTCTAGGTCGACACAATGAGCAGTTCTTC. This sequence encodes CAWSVRLGRHNEQFF. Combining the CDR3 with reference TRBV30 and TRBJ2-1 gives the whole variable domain SQTIHQWPATLVQPVGSPLSLECTVEGTSNPNLYWYRQAAGRGLQLLFYSVGIGQISSEVPQNLSASRPQDRQFILSSKKLLLSDSGFYLCAWSVRLGRHNEQFFGPGTRLTVL.